The rows below give T cell receptor beta chains drawn from one sample of a study of molecular identifiers for immune sequencing clone quantification. TCRdb re-called the PCR reads through MiXCR, storing one row per CDR3 protein. The data contain about 40,000 distinct CDR3 sequences, about 24% of them singletons. Sequencing was done on a sample of naive CD8+ T cells from blood, with Jurkat cell RNA spiked in. All receptors derive from a human donor in good health. Some libraries in this study had Jurkat cell RNA spiked in. The CDR3 runs from the conserved cysteine through the conserved F or W.

len	v_gene	j_gene	CDR3aa
15	TRBV4-1	TRBJ1-1	CASGQGLNSVRGAFF
15	TRBV7-3	TRBJ1-1	CASSSQGGADTEAFF
14	TRBV12-3/TRBV12-4	TRBJ2-4	CASTNQPAKNIQYF
16	TRBV20-1	TRBJ2-1	CSARGRGDPWHNEQFF
14	TRBV6-6	TRBJ1-4	CVSSGTGENEELFF
18	TRBV6-2/TRBV6-3	TRBJ1-1	CASSYKMAGTRVGTEAFF
12	TRBV7-9	TRBJ2-2	CASSWNTGELFF
14	TRBV6-1	TRBJ2-7	CASSEVGGGYEQYF
14	TRBV20-1	TRBJ2-7	CSAIGYSQSDEQYF
13	TRBV30	TRBJ2-7	CAWSLTRTYEQYF
16	TRBV6-6	TRBJ1-3	CASSYSGASSGNTIYF
12	TRBV20-1	TRBJ1-1	CSAQGHLTEAFF
15	TRBV2	TRBJ2-3	CASSEWDRSTDTQYF
17	TRBV7-2	TRBJ2-3	CASSNLLQNRLTDTQYF
18	TRBV7-2	TRBJ2-7	CASSLGGFSDYLIHEQYF
15	TRBV7-9	TRBJ1-1	CTSSPQDRVDTEAFF
12	TRBV11-3	TRBJ2-7	CASSLPFGEQYF
13	TRBV30	TRBJ2-6	CAWSGSGANVLTF
16	TRBV19	TRBJ2-4	CASSNRDRGAKNIQYF
13	TRBV20-1	TRBJ2-7	CSAIHGTSDEQYF
14	TRBV19	TRBJ2-1	CASSIGGIPNEQFF
15	TRBV4-1	TRBJ2-7	CASSQVNWTGDEQYF
15	TRBV28	TRBJ2-5	CASSISGSGHAPPSF
14	TRBV6-2/TRBV6-3	TRBJ1-5	CASSYSDTYQPQHF
14	TRBV5-1	TRBJ2-1	CASSFAGAGDEQFF
15	TRBV13	TRBJ1-1	CASRSRGGVNTEAFF
14	TRBV6-8	TRBJ2-5	CASSPGTVGEPQYF
14	TRBV7-6	TRBJ1-2	CASSSVDLNYGYTF
14	TRBV6-6	TRBJ2-1	CASSYSQGRDEQFF
13	TRBV27	TRBJ2-7	CASSFDGGNKQYF
13	TRBV7-9	TRBJ2-7	CASSLEGYYEQYF
14	TRBV6-2/TRBV6-3	TRBJ2-2	CASAGGRSTGELFF
12	TRBV29-1	TRBJ2-7	CSTLQGSGEQYF
13	TRBV27	TRBJ2-2	CASRIVQGLELFF
15	TRBV12-3/TRBV12-4	TRBJ2-1	CASSPTGFPYNEQFF
14	TRBV6-7	TRBJ1-6	CASSSGVGNSPLHF
14	TRBV5-4	TRBJ2-2	CASSLGLGGGELFF
13	TRBV10-3	TRBJ2-3	CAISGPSTDTQYF
15	TRBV30	TRBJ1-5	CAWSVTDRAHQPQHF
16	TRBV7-9	TRBJ2-3	CASSLGLAGPTDTQYF
13	TRBV6-2/TRBV6-3	TRBJ2-3	CASSWTVQDTQYF
14	TRBV15	TRBJ2-1	CATSRETTDNEQFF
16	TRBV12-3/TRBV12-4	TRBJ2-3	CASSLLRAGGQDTQYF
16	TRBV11-2	TRBJ2-3	CASSLVPGANADTQYF
16	TRBV19	TRBJ2-7	CASSMIRRDSPYEQYF
15	TRBV29-1	TRBJ1-2	CSVEDGRQGNYGYTF
11	TRBV7-9	TRBJ2-2	CASSLDGELFF
11	TRBV6-2/TRBV6-3	TRBJ2-1	CASSYRLKQFF
16	TRBV3-1	TRBJ2-2	CASSQVVQLNTGELFF
15	TRBV6-5	TRBJ2-5	CASSYSSGQRETQYF
19	TRBV23-1	TRBJ2-2	CASSQSLQGALTNTGELFF
15	TRBV27	TRBJ2-2	CASSPHTGSAGELFF